This T cell receptor beta chain comes out of a study of blood T cell repertoires in COVID-19 (dated by TCRdb to 2018 to 2020). Turning to the overall study: Samples from collaborators originated in the United States, Italy and Spain and spanned both the acute and convalescent phases of COVID-19. The material from the prospective study consisted of cDNA or gDNA derived from T cells, B-cell-depleted T cells, or PBMCs. Deeply sampled blood TCRbeta repertoires from subjects exposed to, actively infected with, or recovered from COVID-19 were included in the dataset. The repertoires were released in a freely available public database meant as a resource for research on the immune response to SARS-CoV-2. The samples were drawn from the first 160 participants of the ongoing ImmuneRACE study and from over 950 subjects provided by 6 global collaborators. A de-identified subject ID, COVID-19 status, age in years and sex were almost always included in the sample metadata. Where HLA class I and class II types were available, the types were taken from metadata supplied by the sample provider, not from assay-based typing. Here is what the overall study found, with its caveats: The quantity of clinical and demographic metadata differed by source and by participant and was supplied without curation.

TCRbeta CDR3 regions were amplified from genomic DNA using the immunoSEQ Assay, a bias-controlled multiplex PCR. From the authors' description of their analysis: Nucleated cell counts per sample were estimated from amplification of reference gene primers within the assay. To quantify the absolute abundance of each unique TCRbeta CDR3 rearrangement, sequence reads were collapsed and filtered. For each sample, productive Simpson clonality was calculated by taking the square root of Simpson's diversity index across productive rearrangements. As stored in TCRdb, this immuneACCESS dataset retains in-frame rearrangements with V and J assigned. A fraction of the clones does not appear; measured against another copy, unresolved V genes explain less than half of the discrepancy, and the remainder lacks a known reason. V, J and clone size are taken as reported in that table, and D and trimming were inferred from the DNA itself. The sample data list 96,000 or so clones, and 90% of these were observed just once. The top ten clonotypes cover 1.7% of the sample.

This clone occurred once. Its recognized antigen is unknown. Per-nucleotide qualities are absent, and no much larger clonotype sits a single base away. The collaborating institutions used their own protocols to collect whole blood in K2EDTA tubes. For TCRbeta analysis, collaborators shipped samples as frozen whole blood, isolated PBMCs, or DNA extracted from either of those sample types. Sequences were obtained from peripheral blood. The source is a man between 60 and 70 years old with acute or convalescent COVID-19.

CDR3 sequence: CASSLVYGSNTEAFF. In nucleotide form, the sequence is TGTGCCAGCAGCTTAGTCTACGGGTCGAACACTGAAGCTTTCTTT. The chain is assembled from TRBV7-9 and TRBJ1-1, with no confident D gene call. V gives up 1 base and J gives up 1 base, and the segment between their germline ends measures 10 bases. Taken from cysteine to phenylalanine, the CDR3 has 15 residues. The DNA shown is the 45-base CDR3, in frame from base 1. The germline V gene (reference sequence) supplies CDR1 SEHNR and CDR2 FQNEAQ.